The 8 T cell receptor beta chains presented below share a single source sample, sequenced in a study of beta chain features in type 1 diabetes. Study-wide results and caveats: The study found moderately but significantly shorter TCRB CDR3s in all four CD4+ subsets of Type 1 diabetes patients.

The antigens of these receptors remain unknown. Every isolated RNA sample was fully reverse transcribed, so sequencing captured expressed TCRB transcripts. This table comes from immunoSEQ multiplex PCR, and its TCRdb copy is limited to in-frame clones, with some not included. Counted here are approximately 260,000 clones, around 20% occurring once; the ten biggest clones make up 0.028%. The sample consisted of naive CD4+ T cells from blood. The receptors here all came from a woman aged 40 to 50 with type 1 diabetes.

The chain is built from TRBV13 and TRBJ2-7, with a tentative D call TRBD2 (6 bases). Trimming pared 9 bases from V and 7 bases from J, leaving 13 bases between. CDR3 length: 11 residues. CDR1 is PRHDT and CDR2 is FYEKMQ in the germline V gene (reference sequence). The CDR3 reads CASGLAVEQYF. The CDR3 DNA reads TGTGCCAGTGGGTTAGCGGTTGAGCAGTACTTC.

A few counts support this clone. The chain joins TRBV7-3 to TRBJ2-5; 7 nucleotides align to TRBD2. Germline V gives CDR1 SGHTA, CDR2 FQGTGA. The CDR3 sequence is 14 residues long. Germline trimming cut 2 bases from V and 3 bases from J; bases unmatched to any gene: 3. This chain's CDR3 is CASSLGTTEETQYF. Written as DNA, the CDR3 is TGTGCCAGCAGCTTAGGGACTACCGAAGAGACCCAGTACTTC.

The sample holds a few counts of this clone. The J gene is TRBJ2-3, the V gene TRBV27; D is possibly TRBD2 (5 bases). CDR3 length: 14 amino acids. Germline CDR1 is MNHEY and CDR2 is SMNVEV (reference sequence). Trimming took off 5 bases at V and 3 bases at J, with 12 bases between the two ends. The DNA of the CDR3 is TGTGCCAGCAGTCCTGGAGGTAGAACAGATACGCAGTATTTT. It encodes CASSPGGRTDTQYF.

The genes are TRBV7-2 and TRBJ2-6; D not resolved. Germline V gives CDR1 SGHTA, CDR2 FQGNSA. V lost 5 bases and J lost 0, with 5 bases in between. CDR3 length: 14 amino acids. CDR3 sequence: CASSGSSGANVLTF. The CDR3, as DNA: TGTGCCAGCAGCGGTAGCTCTGGGGCCAACGTCCTGACTTTC. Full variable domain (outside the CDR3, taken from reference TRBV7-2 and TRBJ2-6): GAGVSQSPSNKVTEKGKDVELRCDPISGHTALYWYRQSLGQGLEFLIYFQGNSAPDKSGLPSDRFSAERTGGSVSTLTIQRTQQEDSAVYLCASSGSSGANVLTFGAGSRLTVL.

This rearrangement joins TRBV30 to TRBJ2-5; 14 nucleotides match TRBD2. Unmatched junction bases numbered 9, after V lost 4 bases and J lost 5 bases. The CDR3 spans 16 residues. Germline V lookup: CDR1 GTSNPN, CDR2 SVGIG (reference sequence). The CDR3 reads CAWTSGLAGGGETQYF. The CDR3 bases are TGTGCCTGGACCTCCGGACTAGCGGGAGGCGGGGAGACCCAGTACTTC.

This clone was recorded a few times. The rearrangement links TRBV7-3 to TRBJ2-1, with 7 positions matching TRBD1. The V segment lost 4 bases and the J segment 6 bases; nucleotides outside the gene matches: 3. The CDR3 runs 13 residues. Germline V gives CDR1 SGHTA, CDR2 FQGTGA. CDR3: CASSSGQVNEQFF. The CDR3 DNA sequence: TGTGCCAGCAGCTCAGGACAGGTCAATGAGCAGTTCTTC.

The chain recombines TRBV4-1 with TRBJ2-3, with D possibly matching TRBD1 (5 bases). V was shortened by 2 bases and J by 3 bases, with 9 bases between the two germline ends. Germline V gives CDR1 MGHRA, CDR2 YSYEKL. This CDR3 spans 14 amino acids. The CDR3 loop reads CASSQPRETDTQYF. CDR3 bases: TGCGCCAGCAGCCAACCCAGGGAAACAGATACGCAGTATTTT.

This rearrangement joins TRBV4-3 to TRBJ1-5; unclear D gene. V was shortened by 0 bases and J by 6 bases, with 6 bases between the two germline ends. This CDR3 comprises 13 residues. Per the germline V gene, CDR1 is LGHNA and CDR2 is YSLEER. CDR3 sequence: CASSQELSQPQHF. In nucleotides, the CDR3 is TGCGCCAGCAGCCAAGAACTAAGTCAGCCCCAGCATTTT.